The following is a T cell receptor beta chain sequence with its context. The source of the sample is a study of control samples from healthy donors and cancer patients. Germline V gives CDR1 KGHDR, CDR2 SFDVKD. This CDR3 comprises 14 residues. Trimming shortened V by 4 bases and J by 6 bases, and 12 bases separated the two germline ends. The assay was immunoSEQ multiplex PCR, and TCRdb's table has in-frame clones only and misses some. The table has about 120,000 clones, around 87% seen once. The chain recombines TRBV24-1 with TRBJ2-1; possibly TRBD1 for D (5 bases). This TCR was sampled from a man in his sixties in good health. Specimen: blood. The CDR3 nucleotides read TGTGCCACCAGTGAGGGGCCAGGACGCAATGAGCAGTTCTTC. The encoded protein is CATSEGPGRNEQFF.